The 26 T cell receptor beta chains below all came from one sample that was sequenced in a study of T cell responses to AZD1222 COVID-19 vaccine. Libraries were prepared by immunoSEQ multiplex PCR; TCRdb keeps only in-frame clonotypes and omits some of them. The data contain some 81,000 clones, 86% of them seen just once; the ten biggest clones take up 4.5% to 7%. The sample consisted of peripheral blood, taken 28 days after the second AZD1222 dose. The source is an adult who received the AZD1222 COVID-19 vaccine.

The chain couples TRBV28 to TRBJ1-2; 7 bases are shared with TRBD1. With 3 bases clipped from V and 8 bases from J, the junction kept 6 bases outside the gene matches. The CDR3 totals 13 residues. CDR1 MDHEN and CDR2 SYDVKM come from the germline V gene. CDR3 bases: TGTGCCAGCAGTTTCTCCGGGACAGAAGGCTACACCTTC. The encoded protein is CASSFSGTEGYTF.

The chain is built from TRBV10-3 and TRBJ1-5, with 7 bases fitting TRBD1. CDR1 and CDR2 (germline): ENHRY, SYGVKD. This CDR3 has 13 amino acids. Trimming took 10 bases from V and 3 from J; bases not matched to a gene: 6. Written as DNA, the CDR3 is TGTGCCACCACCCAGGGGGACAATCAGCCCCAGCATTTT. Translating it yields CATTQGDNQPQHF.

The V gene is TRBV5-4, the J gene TRBJ1-2; D might be TRBD1 (6 bases). The germline V and J ends were trimmed by 0 bases and 3 bases, with 21 bases remaining between them. Germline CDR1 and CDR2: SGHNT and YYREEE (reference sequence). The CDR3 sequence is 18 residues long. In DNA form, the CDR3 reads TGTGCCAGCAGCTTGGAACAGGGTAGCGTGGGTATTGACTATGGCTACACCTTC. The encoded protein is CASSLEQGSVGIDYGYTF.

This chain connects TRBV6-1 to TRBJ1-2; the D gene is possibly TRBD1 (6 bases). CDR3 size: 16 residues. V was clipped by 4 bases and J by 2 bases, with 17 bases between them. Germline V lookup: CDR1 MNHNS, CDR2 SASEGT. This chain's CDR3 is CASSAFTRGLNYGYTF. The DNA of the CDR3 is TGTGCCAGCAGTGCATTCACCAGGGGATTAAACTATGGCTACACCTTC.

The chain links TRBV27 to TRBJ1-6, with 8 bases that match TRBD1. V lost 5 bases and J lost 0; bases outside the gene matches: 9. Germline V CDR1 and CDR2: MNHEY, SMNVEV (reference sequence). There are 18 residues in the CDR3. This CDR3 reads CASSPGTGGISYNSPLHF. The CDR3 DNA follows: TGTGCCAGCAGTCCTGGGACAGGAGGGATCTCCTATAATTCACCCCTCCACTTT.

The chain carries TRBV27 and TRBJ2-1, with 7 bases lining up with TRBD2. CDR3 length equals 15 residues. V lost 4 bases, J lost 4 bases, and 7 bases stayed unmatched. Germline V gene sequence: CDR1 MNHEY, CDR2 SMNVEV (reference sequence). The CDR3 nucleotides are TGTGCCAGCAGTTATGTTGCGGGAGCGTACAATGAGCAGTTCTTC. The encoded protein is CASSYVAGAYNEQFF.

The CDR3 DNA reads TGCGCCAGCAGCCTTTACCCGGACAAGACGAACACTGAAGCTTTCTTT. Its translation: CASSLYPDKTNTEAFF. The gene calls are TRBV5-1 and TRBJ1-1, with a tentative D call TRBD1 (5 bases). This CDR3 spans 16 amino acids. V was trimmed by 4 bases and J by 1 base, leaving 17 bases between them. CDR1 is SGHRS and CDR2 is YFSETQ in the germline V gene.

The chain carries TRBV19 and TRBJ2-7, with D possibly being TRBD1 or TRBD2 (5 bases each). The CDR3 covers 14 residues. CDR1 and CDR2 from the germline V gene are LNHDA and SQIVND (reference sequence). V gave up 4 bases and J gave up 7 bases, with 17 bases separating them. The CDR3 DNA reads TGTGCCAGTAGTAAGGGGACCCTTGGTAGGGAGCAGTACTTC. Its translation: CASSKGTLGREQYF.

The J gene is TRBJ1-3, the V gene TRBV5-4; the D is unclear. Trimming took off 3 bases at V and 0 bases at J, with 13 bases between the two ends. This CDR3 spans 16 amino acids. Germline V CDR1 and CDR2: SGHNT, YYREEE (reference sequence). This chain's CDR3 is CASSSGLPSSGNTIYF. The CDR3 DNA is TGTGCCAGCAGCTCAGGACTCCCTAGCTCTGGAAACACCATATATTTT.

The CDR3: CASTGGGEREQYF. The CDR3 coding sequence is TGTGCCAGCACCGGGGGAGGGGAAAGAGAGCAGTACTTC. The J gene is TRBJ2-7, the V gene TRBV7-2; 7 nucleotides match TRBD2. Germline CDR1 reads SGHTA; CDR2 reads FQGNSA. Trimming removed 7 bases from V and 7 bases from J; junction bases left unmatched: 10. The CDR3 consists of 13 residues.

The chain is built from TRBV4-1 and TRBJ2-7; D is possibly TRBD1 or TRBD2 (6 bases each). This CDR3 has 17 amino acids. Looked up from germline, CDR1 is MGHRA and CDR2 is YSYEKL. V lost 1 base, J lost 0 bases, and 16 bases lay in between. For the CDR3, the DNA is TGCGCCAGCAGCCAAGCGCCTACAGGGACTCTCTCCTACGAGCAGTACTTC. It is translated as CASSQAPTGTLSYEQYF.

The chain employs TRBV27 and TRBJ2-1; 7 bases fit TRBD1. CDR3 length: 15 amino acids. After removal of 3 bases from V and 3 bases from J, the junction contained 5 bases not matched to a gene. The germline CDR1 and CDR2 sequences are MNHEY and SMNVEV (reference sequence). The CDR3 DNA follows: TGTGCCAGCAGTTTTGTAACAGGGGTCTACAATGAGCAGTTCTTC. Its translation is CASSFVTGVYNEQFF.

The chain uses TRBV30 and TRBJ1-4, with D unresolved. CDR1 and CDR2 from the germline V gene are GTSNPN and SVGIG (reference sequence). CDR3 length: 14 amino acids. Trimming left V 0 bases short and J 2 bases short, with 7 bases between. DNA of the CDR3: TGTGCCTGGAGTGTAAGGCAGACTAATGAAAAACTGTTTTTT. Protein: CAWSVRQTNEKLFF.

The V call is TRBV24-1, the J call TRBJ2-3; D is unclear. The CDR3 runs 15 residues. V was shortened by 5 bases and J by 1 base, with 12 bases between the two germline ends. Germline V CDR1 and CDR2: KGHDR, SFDVKD. Written as DNA, the CDR3 is TGTGCCACCAGTGTCGGGCCAGGCGGCACAGATACGCAGTATTTT. The encoded protein is CATSVGPGGTDTQYF.

This clone has only a few counts. V gene TRBV29-1 combines with J gene TRBJ2-6; 7 bases line up with TRBD1. The CDR3 consists of 16 residues. Per the germline V gene, CDR1 is SQVTM and CDR2 is ANQGSEA. V dropped 2 bases and J dropped 1; count of bases not matched to a gene: 5. The CDR3 is CSVESAGGSGANVLTF. DNA for the CDR3: TGCAGCGTTGAATCAGCAGGGGGATCTGGGGCCAACGTCCTGACTTTC.

The chain carries TRBV5-1 and TRBJ2-3; 8 nucleotides align to TRBD2. The trim removed 4 bases at V and 2 bases at J, leaving 6 bases unmatched. Per germline, CDR1 SGHRS and CDR2 YFSETQ. The CDR3 is made up of 15 amino acids. CDR3 sequence: CASSPGGQYTDTQYF. The DNA for the CDR3 is TGCGCCAGCAGCCCGGGGGGGCAGTACACAGATACGCAGTATTTT.

This chain links TRBV28 with TRBJ2-4; D is perhaps TRBD1 (7 bases). The CDR3 loop spans 18 amino acids. Trimming took off 5 bases at V and 1 base at J, with 21 bases between the two ends. Germline V CDR1 and CDR2: MDHEN, SYDVKM. CDR3 region: CASSVWRDSTGAKNIQYF. The CDR3 nucleotides read TGTGCCAGCAGTGTGTGGCGGGACAGTACTGGCGCCAAAAACATTCAGTACTTC.

The CDR3 loop reads CASRHTGVQETQYF. CDR3 nucleotide sequence: TGTGCCAGCAGGCATACAGGGGTCCAAGAGACCCAGTACTTC. The chain employs TRBV7-9 and TRBJ2-5, with 7 bases matching TRBD1. CDR1 is SEHNR and CDR2 is FQNEAQ in the germline V gene (reference sequence). V shed 6 bases, J shed 1 base, and the junction held 5 bases outside the gene matches. This CDR3 comprises 14 residues. The complete variable domain, with remaining parts taken from reference TRBV7-9 and TRBJ2-5, reads DTGVSQNPRHKITKRGQNVTFRCDPISEHNRLYWYRQTLGQGPEFLTYFQNEAQLEKSRLLSDRFSAERPKGSFSTLEIQRTEQGDSAMYLCASRHTGVQETQYFGPGTRLLVL.

CDR3 bases: TGTGCCAAGGGACCGACAAGCTCTGGGGCCAACGTCCTGACTTTC. Translation: CAKGPTSSGANVLTF. The rearrangement uses TRBV6-4 and TRBJ2-6; D might be TRBD1 or TRBD2, each matching 5 bases. Germline V lookup: CDR1 MRHNA, CDR2 SNTAGT. CDR3 length: 15 residues. The germline V and J ends were trimmed by 10 bases and 0 bases, with 13 bases remaining between them.

V gene TRBV27 combines with J gene TRBJ1-2, with 8 bases fitting TRBD1. Germline CDR1 is MNHEY and CDR2 is SMNVEV (reference sequence). This CDR3 comprises 14 residues. V shed 5 bases and J 7 bases; nucleotides not matched to a gene: 9. The CDR3 sequence: CASSVDRDSGGYTF. CDR3 bases: TGTGCCAGCAGTGTGGACAGGGACTCTGGTGGCTACACCTTC.

The chain combines TRBV18 with TRBJ2-5; 16 bases are a match to TRBD2. J gave up 5 bases and V 0 bases, and 3 bases lay outside the gene matches. Germline values: CDR1 KGHSH, CDR2 LQKENI. The CDR3 contains 17 residues. The CDR3 region is CASSPPGLAGGLETQYF. The CDR3 nucleotides are TGTGCCAGCTCACCACCGGGACTAGCGGGAGGGCTTGAGACCCAGTACTTC.

This clone is medium-sized within its sample. The chain recombines TRBV5-5 with TRBJ2-7, with 8 nucleotides matching TRBD2. Germline loops: CDR1 SGHKS, CDR2 YYEKEE (reference sequence). This CDR3 has 14 residues. The V and J ends lost 4 bases and 2 bases, in that order; junction bases with no gene match: 5. The CDR3 sequence: CASSPGGSPYEQYF. CDR3 DNA sequence: TGTGCCAGCAGCCCGGGGGGGAGTCCCTACGAGCAGTACTTC. The whole variable domain, remainder taken from reference TRBV5-5 and TRBJ2-7, is DAGVTQSPTHLIKTRGQQVTLRCSPISGHKSVSWYQQVLGQGPQFIFQYYEKEERGRGNFPDRFSARQFPNYSSELNVNALLLGDSALYLCASSPGGSPYEQYFGPGTRLTVT.

This chain links TRBV4-3 with TRBJ2-3; 10 bases fit TRBD1. Losses at the gene ends were 1 base for V and 2 bases for J; bases not matched to a gene: 3. CDR1 and CDR2 from the germline V gene are LGHNA and YSLEER. This CDR3 has 16 amino acids. Written as DNA, the CDR3 is TGCGCCAGCAGCCAAGTCGGGACAGGGGACACAGATACGCAGTATTTT. Translating gives CASSQVGTGDTDTQYF.

The gene calls are TRBV19 and TRBJ2-7, with 11 bases lining up with TRBD2. The CDR3 length is 15 residues. In germline, CDR1 is LNHDA, CDR2 SQIVND (reference sequence). The V segment lost 10 bases and the J segment 4 bases; nucleotides outside the gene matches: 12. CDR3 DNA: TGTGCCACTTCGCCTCTAGCGGGAGGTTGGTACGAGCAGTACTTC. Protein: CATSPLAGGWYEQYF. The entire variable domain, with the rest obtained from reference TRBV19 and TRBJ2-7, is as follows: DGGITQSPKYLFRKEGQNVTLSCEQNLNHDAMYWYRQDPGQGLRLIYYSQIVNDFQKGDIAEGYSVSREKKESFPLTVTSAQKNPTAFYLCATSPLAGGWYEQYFGPGTRLTVT.

The rearrangement links TRBV27 to TRBJ2-1; D is unclear. CDR1 is MNHEY, CDR2 SMNVEV, per germline (reference sequence). Trimming left V 0 bases short and J 8 bases short, with 2 bases between. CDR3 length: 11 amino acids. CDR3 bases: TGTGCCAGCAGTTTATCCCATGAGCAGTTCTTC. Residues: CASSLSHEQFF.

This chain uses TRBV7-2 with TRBJ2-7; TRBD1 matches 8 bases. The CDR3 consists of 14 residues. The germline gives CDR1 SGHTA, CDR2 FQGNSA. Losses at the gene ends were 3 bases for V and 6 bases for J; bases not matched to a gene: 7. CDR3 in DNA: TGTGCCAGCAGCTTCGACAGGGGATCGCCCGAGCAGTACTTC. This sequence encodes CASSFDRGSPEQYF.